The present entry profiles one T cell receptor (beta chain) with its context. This sample is drawn from a study of blood T cell repertoires in COVID-19. TCRdb's table, derived via immunoSEQ multiplex PCR, lists solely in-frame clones and lacks some. The sample has roughly 80,000 clones; around nine tenths are singletons. Germline V gene lookup returns CDR1 SGDLS and CDR2 YYNGEE. Germline trimming cut 0 bases from V and 2 bases from J; bases unmatched to any gene: 13. The CDR3 extends over 19 amino acids. V gene TRBV9 combines with J gene TRBJ2-3; 9 bases align to TRBD2. The sequenced sample was peripheral blood. This TCR derives from a woman of 80 years or more with active or convalescent COVID-19. The CDR3 DNA is TGTGCCAGCAGCGTAGGGCTGGATGGGCTAGCGGGGCTCACAGATACGCAGTATTTT. Protein sequence: CASSVGLDGLAGLTDTQYF. The entire variable domain, with the rest obtained from reference TRBV9 and TRBJ2-3, is as follows: DSGVTQTPKHLITATGQRVTLRCSPRSGDLSVYWYQQSLDQGLQFLIQYYNGEERAKGNILERFSAQQFPDLHSELNLSSLELGDSALYFCASSVGLDGLAGLTDTQYFGPGTRLTVL.